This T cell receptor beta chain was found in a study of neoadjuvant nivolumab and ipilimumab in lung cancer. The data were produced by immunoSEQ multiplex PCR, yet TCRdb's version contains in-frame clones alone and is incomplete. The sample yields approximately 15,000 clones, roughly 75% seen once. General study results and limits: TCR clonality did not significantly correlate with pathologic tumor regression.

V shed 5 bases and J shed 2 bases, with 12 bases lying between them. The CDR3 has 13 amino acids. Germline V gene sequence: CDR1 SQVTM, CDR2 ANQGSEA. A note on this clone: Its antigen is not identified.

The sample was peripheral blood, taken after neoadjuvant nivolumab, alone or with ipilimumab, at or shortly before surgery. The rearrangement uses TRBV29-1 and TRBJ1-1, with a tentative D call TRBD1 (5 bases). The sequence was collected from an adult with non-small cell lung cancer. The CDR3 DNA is TGCAGCGTTAAGATACAGGTAAACACTGAAGCTTTCTTT. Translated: CSVKIQVNTEAFF.